Presented here are 24 T cell receptor beta chains from one specimen sequenced in a study of shared clonotypes between healthy human individuals. Measured with immunoSEQ multiplex PCR; TCRdb has only the in-frame clones, and not every one. The sample has about 1.5 million clones, under 99% seen once. Sample: naive CD4+ T cells sorted from blood. Subset defined: CD45RA+ positively selected. All receptors come from a man younger than 40 in good health.

The rearrangement uses TRBV6-1 and TRBJ2-1, with D unresolved. The CDR3 is 20 amino acids. Trimming shortened V by 0 bases and J by 10 bases, and 31 bases separated the two germline ends. Looked up from germline, CDR1 is MNHNS and CDR2 is SASEGT. The CDR3: CASSEATPNSASLRRWEQFF. CDR3 DNA sequence: TGTGCCAGCAGTGAAGCGACCCCCAACAGCGCGTCGTTGAGAAGGTGGGAGCAGTTCTTC.

The V and J genes are TRBV29-1 and TRBJ2-2; D is undetermined. Germline assignment: CDR1 SQVTM and CDR2 ANQGSEA. The germline V and J ends were trimmed by 5 bases and 1 base, with 14 bases remaining between them. The CDR3 loop spans 15 amino acids. This CDR3 reads CSVREWAENTGELFF. For the CDR3, the DNA is TGCAGCGTTCGAGAATGGGCGGAGAACACCGGGGAGCTGTTTTTT.

This clone was seen a single time. The V and J genes are TRBV7-9 and TRBJ2-5; D is tentatively TRBD1 or TRBD2 (5 bases each). The CDR3 contains 12 residues. Germline CDR1 SEHNR, CDR2 FQNEAQ (reference sequence). Trimming removed 8 bases at V and 11 bases at J, with 18 bases between. CDR3 loop: CASSGTHDGQYF. The CDR3 DNA reads as TGTGCCAGCTCAGGGACCCACGATGGGCAGTACTTC.

J is TRBJ2-5 and V is TRBV6-5; no reliable D call. V gave up 2 bases and J gave up 5 bases, with 9 bases separating them. CDR1 and CDR2 (germline): MNHEY, SVGAGI. CDR3 length: 13 residues. The CDR3 nucleotides are TGTGCCAGCAGTTACCCAGTCGGGGAGACCCAGTACTTC. Its translation is CASSYPVGETQYF.

The J gene is TRBJ1-2, the V gene TRBV25-1, with a weak D call TRBD1 (5 bases). This CDR3 region has 14 residues. The germline V gene has CDR1 MGHDK and CDR2 SYGVNS. The V end was cut by 9 bases, the J end by 4 bases, with 18 bases between. The chain's CDR3 is CASKPRGGFYGYTF. The CDR3 DNA reads TGTGCCAGTAAACCCCGCGGGGGTTTCTATGGCTACACCTTC.

The chain uses TRBV29-1 and TRBJ2-7, with 8 bases matching TRBD1. After removal of 6 bases from V and 4 bases from J, the junction contained 11 bases not matched to a gene. This CDR3 is built from 14 residues. CDR1 is SQVTM, CDR2 ANQGSEA, per germline. CDR3 region: CSVVNQDRDYEQYF. CDR3 DNA sequence: TGCAGCGTAGTAAATCAGGACAGGGATTACGAGCAGTACTTC.

The gene calls are TRBV6-6 and TRBJ1-1; no reliable D call. Germline CDR1 reads MNHNY; CDR2 reads SVGAGI (reference sequence). This CDR3 has 13 amino acids. The germline V and J ends were trimmed by 6 bases and 2 bases, with 10 bases remaining between them. CDR3 bases: TGTGCCAGCAGGCTGAAGCCCAACACTGAAGCTTTCTTT. It specifies CASRLKPNTEAFF.

The V and J genes are TRBV28 and TRBJ1-2, with D unclear. The CDR3 length is 17 residues. Looked up from germline, CDR1 is MDHEN and CDR2 is SYDVKM. The V end lost 2 bases, the J end lost 2 bases, and 18 bases lay between the germline ends. The CDR3: CASSLMDDNPLNYGYTF. CDR3 in DNA: TGTGCCAGCAGTTTAATGGACGATAACCCTCTAAACTATGGCTACACCTTC.

About this clone: An end of the junction does not agree with germline; a read error may underlie this. The rearrangement joins TRBV2 to TRBJ1-5; D is possibly TRBD1 (5 bases). Germline lookup yields CDR1 SNHLY and CDR2 FYNNEI. There are 14 residues in the CDR3. The CDR3 loop reads CASSYGGERWDYSF. The CDR3 bases are TGTGCCAGCAGTTACGGCGGGGAGAGATGGGACTACAGTTTT.

The J gene is TRBJ1-4, the V gene TRBV2; D might be TRBD1 (6 bases). The CDR3 spans 13 residues. The V and J ends lost 8 bases and 12 bases respectively, with 19 bases between them. The germline CDR1 and CDR2 sequences are SNHLY and FYNNEI. The CDR3: CASSGQLLGELFF. The CDR3 DNA reads TGTGCCAGCTCCGGACAGCTCCTTGGGGAACTGTTTTTT.

The CDR3 is CASSHTLGTGELFF. The CDR3 bases are TGTGCCAGCAGCCACACCCTAGGCACCGGGGAGCTGTTTTTT. The genes are TRBV11-3 and TRBJ2-2, with D unclear. The V and J ends lost 5 bases and 4 bases respectively, with 11 bases between them. The CDR3 is 14 amino acids. CDR1 SGHNT and CDR2 YENEEA come from the germline V gene. The whole variable domain, filled in from reference TRBV11-3 and TRBJ2-2, reads EAGVVQSPRYKIIEKKQPVAFWCNPISGHNTLYWYLQNLGQGPELLIRYENEEAVDDSQLPKDRFSAERLKGVDSTLKIQPAELGDSAVYLCASSHTLGTGELFFGEGSRLTVL.

The chain employs TRBV5-6 and TRBJ2-7; possible D gene TRBD2, 5 bases. Trimming removed 0 bases from V and 0 bases from J, with 13 bases in between. The CDR3 has 16 amino acids. CDR1 and CDR2 (germline): SGHDT, YYEEEE. In nucleotides, the CDR3 is TGTGCCAGCAGCTTGGAAACTAGGCGCAGCTCCTACGAGCAGTACTTC. Translated, it gives CASSLETRRSSYEQYF. Complete variable domain (other parts from reference TRBV5-6 and TRBJ2-7): DAGVTQSPTHLIKTRGQQVTLRCSPKSGHDTVSWYQQALGQGPQFIFQYYEEEERQRGNFPDRFSGHQFPNYSSELNVNALLLGDSALYLCASSLETRRSSYEQYFGPGTRLTVT.

The chain is built from TRBV6-6 and TRBJ2-7; D gene unclear. This CDR3 has 14 amino acids. From germline, CDR1 is MNHNY and CDR2 SVGAGI (reference sequence). V was pared by 6 bases and J by 9 bases, with 21 bases between. As DNA, the CDR3 is TGTGCCAGCAGGCCCCGGGCAGGTGCTCCCTGGCAGTACTTC. This encodes CASRPRAGAPWQYF.

The rearrangement joins TRBV20-1 to TRBJ2-3; no definite D call. Trimming took off 0 bases at V and 13 bases at J, with 11 bases between the two ends. Looked up from germline, CDR1 is DFQATT and CDR2 is SNEGSKA (reference sequence). CDR3 length: 11 amino acids. The chain's CDR3 is CSARDQPRKYF. The CDR3, as DNA: TGCAGTGCTAGAGATCAACCTAGAAAGTATTTT.

The chain recombines TRBV4-2 with TRBJ2-2; no definite D call. Germline V gives CDR1 LGHNA, CDR2 YNFKEQ. V lost 5 bases and J 4 bases, leaving 5 bases between the germline ends. The CDR3 loop spans 12 amino acids. This chain's CDR3 is CASSYLTGELFF. CDR3 coding DNA: TGTGCCAGCAGCTATCTCACCGGGGAGCTGTTTTTT.

V gene TRBV11-2 combines with J gene TRBJ2-7; TRBD1 aligns across 7 bases. This CDR3 is 15 amino acids long. Germline-derived CDR1 and CDR2 are SGHAT and FQNNGV. The V gene end was trimmed by 1 base and the J gene end by 1 base; junction bases not matched to a gene: 4. CDR3 loop: CASSLADRVSYEQYF. As DNA, the CDR3 is TGTGCCAGCAGCTTAGCTGACAGGGTTTCCTACGAGCAGTACTTC.

The chain is built from TRBV11-2 and TRBJ2-5; no reliable D call. The CDR3 extends over 15 amino acids. Trimming took 1 base from V and 2 from J, leaving 11 bases between them. The V gene's germline CDR1 is SGHAT and CDR2 FQNNGV. The CDR3 sequence is CASSLGTGSQETQYF. The CDR3 coding sequence is TGTGCCAGCAGCTTAGGGACCGGGTCTCAAGAGACCCAGTACTTC. Drawing the rest from reference TRBV11-2 and TRBJ2-5, the complete variable domain is EAGVAQSPRYKIIEKRQSVAFWCNPISGHATLYWYQQILGQGPKLLIQFQNNGVVDDSQLPKDRFSAERLKGVDSTLKIQPAKLEDSAVYLCASSLGTGSQETQYFGPGTRLLVL.

V usage is TRBV7-9 and J usage is TRBJ2-1; maybe TRBD1 (6 bases). Germline V CDR1 and CDR2: SEHNR, FQNEAQ (reference sequence). CDR3 length equals 15 residues. V lost 1 base and J lost 7, with 14 bases in between. In DNA, the CDR3 is TGTGCCAGCAGCTTAGATACCACAGGGCTTAATGAGCAGTTCTTC. It encodes CASSLDTTGLNEQFF.

The V gene is TRBV2, the J gene TRBJ1-1, with 8 bases identical to TRBD1. The CDR3 contains 14 residues. Germline loops: CDR1 SNHLY, CDR2 FYNNEI. V shed 6 bases and J 3 bases; nucleotides not matched to a gene: 6. The CDR3 region has the DNA TGTGCCAGCAGGACAGGGGACACCTACACTGAAGCTTTCTTT. Translating gives CASRTGDTYTEAFF.

The rearrangement joins TRBV4-1 to TRBJ2-2; D ambiguous. The germline V gene has CDR1 MGHRA and CDR2 YSYEKL. CDR3 length: 14 amino acids. Trimming took 4 bases from V and 10 from J, leaving 16 bases between them. The CDR3 sequence is CASSPLTIRQELFF. CDR3 nucleotide sequence: TGCGCCAGCAGCCCCCTGACGATTCGCCAGGAGCTGTTTTTT.

The CDR3 here is CASSLAGTGVINEQFF. CDR3 nucleotides: TGCGCCAGCAGCTTGGCCGGGACAGGGGTGATCAATGAGCAGTTCTTC. The gene calls are TRBV5-1 and TRBJ2-1; TRBD1 aligns across 10 bases. In germline, CDR1 is SGHRS, CDR2 YFSETQ. The ends lost 0 bases at V and 6 bases at J; junction bases unmatched: 6. This CDR3 region has 16 residues. Using reference TRBV5-1 and TRBJ2-1 for the parts outside the CDR3, the full variable domain is KAGVTQTPRYLIKTRGQQVTLSCSPISGHRSVSWYQQTPGQGLQFLFEYFSETQRNKGNFPGRFSGRQFSNSRSEMNVSTLELGDSALYLCASSLAGTGVINEQFFGPGTRLTVL.

This chain's CDR3 is CALGGYIKQPQHF. DNA for the CDR3: TGTGCCCTGGGGGGGTATATAAAGCAGCCCCAGCATTTT. The genes are TRBV6-1 and TRBJ1-5; D might be TRBD1 (5 bases). Trimming cost V 11 bases and J 7 bases, with 18 bases left between them. From germline, CDR1 is MNHNS and CDR2 SASEGT. The CDR3 consists of 13 residues.

V gene TRBV5-1 combines with J gene TRBJ2-1, with 15 bases lining up with TRBD2. The CDR3 is 15 residues long. Germline CDR1 reads SGHRS; CDR2 reads YFSETQ. V lost 3 bases and J lost 10; bases outside the gene matches: 5. The DNA for the CDR3 is TGCGCCAGCAGCTACCGGACTAGCGGGAGGGCCGAGCAGTTCTTC. Protein product: CASSYRTSGRAEQFF.

This sequence joins TRBV10-1 and TRBJ2-7; D is unclear. The CDR3 is 14 residues long. The V end lost 4 bases, the J end lost 2 bases, and 12 bases lay between the germline ends. Germline assignment: CDR1 WNHNN and CDR2 SYGVQD (reference sequence). The CDR3 reads CASSGERVPYEQYF. In DNA form, the CDR3 reads TGCGCCAGCAGTGGAGAACGGGTCCCCTACGAGCAGTACTTC.